Sequencing of this TCR beta chain was carried out in a study of blood T cell repertoires in COVID-19. Trimming took 0 bases from V and 1 from J, leaving 7 bases between them. Germline CDR1 and CDR2: KGHDR and SFDVKD. The CDR3 runs 15 residues. Sequencing was performed with immunoSEQ multiplex PCR; in TCRdb, only in-frame clones are kept and a portion is missing. The sample lists just over 200,000 clones; about nine tenths were seen once. The chain couples TRBV24-1 to TRBJ2-3; no reliable D call. The sequence came from an elderly man with acute or convalescent COVID-19. The sequenced material came from peripheral blood. The CDR3 nucleotides are TGTGCCACCAGTGATTTGGTAAGAGGCACAGATACGCAGTATTTT. Translating it yields CATSDLVRGTDTQYF.